Listed below are T cell receptor beta chains from one sample, sequenced in a study of blood T cells in healthy people across ages. TCRdb used MiXCR to reprocess the 5' RACE reads, holding one entry per CDR3 protein. The table shows about 780,000 distinct CDR3 sequences, with approximately 65% occurring only once. Material for sequencing was blood. These receptors all come from a man younger than 45 in good health. The CDR3 runs from the conserved cysteine through the conserved F or W. Fields, in order: clone size, V gene, D gene, J gene, CDR3 DNA, CDR3 protein. The D gene is left open where the match is weak. A row's size may be missing; if present it is once, few, many or a size class.

abundance: few; v_gene: TRBV6-5; d_gene: TRBD1; j_gene: TRBJ2-1; CDR3nt: TGTGCCAGCAGTTACGAACCGGGACAGGCTTACAATGAGCAGTTCTTC; CDR3aa: CASSYEPGQAYNEQFF
abundance: many; v_gene: TRBV7-3; d_gene: -; j_gene: TRBJ2-4; CDR3nt: TGTGCCAGCAGTTCACCGGCGGAGGCCAAAAACATTCAGTACTTC; CDR3aa: CASSSPAEAKNIQYF
abundance: -; v_gene: TRBV9; d_gene: TRBD2; j_gene: TRBJ2-5; CDR3nt: TGTGCCAGCAGCGTCAACCGGGAGGCAGGGGAGACCCAGTACTTC; CDR3aa: CASSVNREAGETQYF
abundance: few; v_gene: TRBV18; d_gene: TRBD1; j_gene: TRBJ1-5; CDR3nt: TGTGCCAGCTCACCTGGGACAGCCAATCAGCCCCAGCATTTT; CDR3aa: CASSPGTANQPQHF
abundance: once; v_gene: TRBV6-1; d_gene: TRBD1; j_gene: TRBJ1-2; CDR3nt: TGTGCCAGCAGGGACAGGGGAGCTAACTATGGCTACACCTTC; CDR3aa: CASRDRGANYGYTF
abundance: -; v_gene: TRBV29-1; d_gene: TRBD1; j_gene: TRBJ2-1; CDR3nt: TGCAGCGTCTTTTCGGACAGGGCCAGCTCCTACAATGAGCAGTTCTTC; CDR3aa: CSVFSDRASSYNEQFF
abundance: few; v_gene: TRBV7-2; d_gene: -; j_gene: TRBJ2-5; CDR3nt: TGTGCCAGCAGCTTAGGGAGGCGGGTAGAGACCCAGTACTTC; CDR3aa: CASSLGRRVETQYF
abundance: -; v_gene: TRBV10-3; d_gene: -; j_gene: TRBJ2-6; CDR3nt: TGTGCCATCAGTGAGTCGGGGACCCTCCAACTGGCCAACGTCCTGACTTTC; CDR3aa: CAISESGTLQLANVLTF
abundance: -; v_gene: TRBV29-1; d_gene: TRBD1; j_gene: TRBJ1-1; CDR3nt: TGCAGCGTAGTGACAGGGTTAAACACTGAAGCTTTCTTT; CDR3aa: CSVVTGLNTEAFF
abundance: -; v_gene: TRBV15; d_gene: -; j_gene: TRBJ2-3; CDR3nt: TGTGCCACCAGTTACGGGTACTCCACAGATACGCAGTATTTT; CDR3aa: CATSYGYSTDTQYF
abundance: few; v_gene: TRBV4-3; d_gene: -; j_gene: TRBJ1-2; CDR3nt: TGCGCCAGCAGCCAAGATGCAGGGTCCTATGGCTACACCTTC; CDR3aa: CASSQDAGSYGYTF
abundance: -; v_gene: TRBV6-5; d_gene: TRBD1; j_gene: TRBJ2-4; CDR3nt: TGTGCCAGCAGTTACTCGACAGGGCAATCCAAAAACATTCAGTACTTC; CDR3aa: CASSYSTGQSKNIQYF
abundance: -; v_gene: TRBV7-3; d_gene: -; j_gene: TRBJ1-2; CDR3nt: TGTGCCAGCAGCCCCGACAGCTTATCCTCTGGCTACACTTTC; CDR3aa: CASSPDSLSSGYTF
abundance: -; v_gene: TRBV3-1; d_gene: -; j_gene: TRBJ1-2; CDR3nt: TGTGCCAGCAGCCAAGAGGGGACGGTGTATGGCTACACCTTC; CDR3aa: CASSQEGTVYGYTF
abundance: many; v_gene: TRBV27; d_gene: TRBD1; j_gene: TRBJ1-6; CDR3nt: TGTGCCAGCAGTCGGAAGGGACAGAATAATTCACCCCTCCACTTT; CDR3aa: CASSRKGQNNSPLHF
abundance: -; v_gene: TRBV2; d_gene: TRBD1; j_gene: TRBJ2-5; CDR3nt: TGTGCCAGCAACCGGGACAGAGAAGAGACCCAGTACTTC; CDR3aa: CASNRDREETQYF
abundance: -; v_gene: TRBV20-1; d_gene: TRBD1; j_gene: TRBJ2-1; CDR3nt: TGCAGTGCACCCGGGACAGGCGCTGCCTACTCCTACAATGAGCAGTTCTTC; CDR3aa: CSAPGTGAAYSYNEQFF
abundance: -; v_gene: TRBV6-4; d_gene: -; j_gene: TRBJ2-3; CDR3nt: TGTGCCAGCAGTGAGACCTGGCCCCCCACAGATACGCGGTATTTT; CDR3aa: CASSETWPPTDTRYF
abundance: -; v_gene: TRBV6-2/TRBV6-3; d_gene: TRBD1; j_gene: TRBJ2-4; CDR3nt: TGTGCCAGCAGTTATCCAGGACAGGGGACTGTCGGCCTCTTGGAGCAGTACTTC; CDR3aa: CASSYPGQGTVGLLEQYF
abundance: few; v_gene: TRBV27; d_gene: TRBD1; j_gene: TRBJ2-5; CDR3nt: TGTGCCAGCAGTTTTTTTGGGACAGCTCGAGAGACCCAGTACTTC; CDR3aa: CASSFFGTARETQYF
abundance: -; v_gene: TRBV27; d_gene: TRBD2; j_gene: TRBJ2-1; CDR3nt: TGTGCCAGCAGTCCGACTAGCCGCTACAATGAGCAGTTCTTC; CDR3aa: CASSPTSRYNEQFF
abundance: -; v_gene: TRBV10-3; d_gene: TRBD1; j_gene: TRBJ2-1; CDR3nt: TGTGCCATCAAAGGGACAGGGTCAAATGAGCAGTTCTTC; CDR3aa: CAIKGTGSNEQFF
abundance: -; v_gene: TRBV12-3/TRBV12-4; d_gene: -; j_gene: TRBJ2-1; CDR3nt: TGTGCCAGCACCGGGACTGACAGACCAAGGAATGAGCAGTTCTTC; CDR3aa: CASTGTDRPRNEQFF
abundance: few; v_gene: TRBV12-3/TRBV12-4; d_gene: -; j_gene: TRBJ2-5; CDR3nt: TGTGCCAGCAGTTTAAACCCCCGAGAGACCCAGTACTTC; CDR3aa: CASSLNPRETQYF
abundance: -; v_gene: TRBV6-6; d_gene: -; j_gene: TRBJ1-6; CDR3nt: TGTGCCAGCAGTTACTCAGGGGACCTCCTCCACTTT; CDR3aa: CASSYSGDLLHF
abundance: -; v_gene: TRBV27; d_gene: TRBD1; j_gene: TRBJ1-5; CDR3nt: TGTGCCAGCAGTTTGAGACAGGGATGGCAGCCCCAGCATTTT; CDR3aa: CASSLRQGWQPQHF
abundance: -; v_gene: TRBV28; d_gene: -; j_gene: TRBJ2-3; CDR3nt: TGTGCCAGCAGCCGGGCCGGGACACCTATCACAGATACGCAGTATTTT; CDR3aa: CASSRAGTPITDTQYF
abundance: few; v_gene: TRBV4-3; d_gene: TRBD1; j_gene: TRBJ2-6; CDR3nt: TGCGCCAGCAGCCAAGACGGACAGGGGGCGAAGGCCAACGTCCTGACTTTC; CDR3aa: CASSQDGQGAKANVLTF